These 22 T cell receptor beta chains were sequenced from one sample in a study of T cells in Graves' hyperthyroidism and ophthalmopathy. TCR beta CDR3 region amplification was performed from RNA transcripts. First-round RT-PCR targeting the TCR CDR3 was performed with the HTBI primer set. TCRdb independently ran MiXCR on the multiplex PCR reads; one entry per CDR3 protein. Of hundreds of thousands of distinct CDR3 sequences in the sample, over 12% were seen once. The source material was blood. These receptor sequences come from a woman in her 40s with Graves' ophthalmopathy.

This clonotype was seen many times. This chain links TRBV12-3 or TRBV12-4 with TRBJ1-2; D remains unclear. The V gene lost 1 base and the J gene lost 4 bases, with 7 bases spanning the gap. This CDR3 spans 13 amino acids. The CDR3 reads CASSLGVSYGYTF. The CDR3 coding sequence is TGTGCCAGCAGTTTAGGGGTGAGCTATGGCTACACCTTC.

This clonotype was seen repeatedly, ten times or more. V gene TRBV6-1 combines with J gene TRBJ2-6; 8 nucleotides agree with TRBD1. The CDR3 extends over 17 amino acids. From germline, CDR1 is MNHNS and CDR2 SASEGT. V lost 2 bases to trimming and J lost 0 bases; unmatched junction nucleotides: 3. The CDR3 DNA follows: TGTGCCAGCAGTGAACGGACAGGGCGCTCTGGGGCCAACGTCCTGACTTTC. It translates to CASSERTGRSGANVLTF.

This clonotype has a handful of counts. The rearrangement links TRBV19 to TRBJ1-1; possibly TRBD1 for D (5 bases). CDR1 is LNHDA, CDR2 SQIVND, per germline (reference sequence). V lost 4 bases and J lost 11, with 14 bases in between. The CDR3 consists of 12 residues. The CDR3 DNA is TGTGCCAGTAGTACCCCTCGACAGAGGGCTTTCTTT. Protein sequence: CASSTPRQRAFF.

This clonotype has just a few counts. This chain joins TRBV18 and TRBJ2-5; perhaps TRBD1 as D (5 bases). This CDR3 contains 15 residues. The ends were cut back, 6 bases at V and 0 bases at J, with 14 bases in the middle. CDR1 is KGHSH and CDR2 is LQKENI in the germline V gene. The DNA of the CDR3 is TGTGCCAGCTCCCCCCCTAGGGGTTACCAAGAGACCCAGTACTTC. Protein product: CASSPPRGYQETQYF.

This clonotype appeared many times. CDR3 in DNA: TGTGCCAGCAGCCGTTACAGGATTCCCTACGAGCAGTACTTC. Encoded protein: CASSRYRIPYEQYF. This chain joins TRBV11-2 and TRBJ2-7, with a tentative D call TRBD1 (5 bases). Germline-derived CDR1 and CDR2 are SGHAT and FQNNGV. The V end lost 5 bases, the J end lost 2 bases, and 13 bases lay between the germline ends. There are 14 residues in the CDR3.

Many counts were recorded for this clonotype. The V and J genes are TRBV24-1 and TRBJ2-5, with 10 bases that match TRBD1. Unmatched junction bases numbered 1, after V lost 3 bases and J lost 4 bases. Looked up from germline, CDR1 is KGHDR and CDR2 is SFDVKD. CDR3 length: 14 residues. CDR3: CATSDRTGGETQYF. CDR3 DNA sequence: TGTGCCACCAGTGATAGGACAGGGGGAGAGACCCAGTACTTC.

In this sample, this clonotype turned up many times. This chain uses TRBV5-1 with TRBJ2-7; D unclear. This CDR3 region has 14 residues. In germline, CDR1 is SGHRS, CDR2 YFSETQ. V dropped 4 bases and J dropped 0 bases, with 11 bases sitting between them. The CDR3, as DNA: TGCGCCAGCAGCCCCCTCTCGGCCTCCTACGAGCAGTACTTC. This encodes CASSPLSASYEQYF.

J is TRBJ1-6 and V is TRBV28; D remains unclear. The CDR3 is 11 amino acids. Trimming left V 4 bases short and J 18 bases short, with 13 bases between. CDR1 and CDR2 from the germline V gene are MDHEN and SYDVKM. The CDR3 sequence: CASSYRPTGHF. The CDR3, as DNA: TGTGCCAGCAGTTACCGGCCAACTGGCCACTTT. Filled out from reference TRBV28 and TRBJ1-6, the complete variable domain reads DVKVTQSSRYLVKRTGEKVFLECVQDMDHENMFWYRQDPGLGLRLIYFSYDVKMKEKGDIPEGYSVSREKKERFSLILESASTNQTSMYLCASSYRPTGHFGNGTRLTVT.

This clonotype was found many times. This rearrangement joins TRBV29-1 to TRBJ2-7; no clear D. This CDR3 comprises 14 residues. Trimming cost V 6 bases and J 2 bases, with 17 bases left between them. Germline CDR1 reads SQVTM; CDR2 reads ANQGSEA. The CDR3 DNA sequence: TGCAGCGTACGTCTAAGTGGCAGAACCTACGAGCAGTACTTC. Residues: CSVRLSGRTYEQYF.

The chain is built from TRBV7-2 and TRBJ2-7; perhaps D is TRBD1 or TRBD2 (5 bases each). Germline assignment: CDR1 SGHTA and CDR2 FQGNSA. CDR3 length: 15 residues. Trimming removed 3 bases from V and 0 bases from J, with 12 bases in between. The CDR3 protein is CASSFYGAGSYEQYF. The DNA of the CDR3 is TGTGCCAGCAGCTTCTACGGGGCGGGCTCCTACGAGCAGTACTTC.

This clonotype was picked up many times. The CDR3, as DNA: TGTGCCAGCAGTCCGCACTCTAGCGGGAGCATCTACGAGCAGTACTTC. The encoded protein is CASSPHSSGSIYEQYF. The chain is built from TRBV27 and TRBJ2-7; 10 bases map to TRBD2. The J segment lost 3 bases and the V segment lost 5 bases, leaving 10 bases of the junction unmatched. Germline V gene data show CDR1 as MNHEY and CDR2 as SMNVEV (reference sequence). The CDR3 covers 16 residues.

This clonotype appeared a few times. The chain uses TRBV30 and TRBJ2-3; D gene uncertain. The germline V and J ends were trimmed by 2 bases and 0 bases, with 18 bases remaining between them. From germline, CDR1 is GTSNPN and CDR2 SVGIG (reference sequence). The CDR3 loop spans 17 amino acids. In DNA, the CDR3 is TGTGCCTGGAGTCCCCCCCGGCGACCCCTTAGCACAGATACGCAGTATTTT. Its translation is CAWSPPRRPLSTDTQYF.

For the CDR3, the DNA is TGTGCCAGTCGACTAGCGGGAAGATCCTACGAGCAGTACTTC. This translates into CASRLAGRSYEQYF. The chain recombines TRBV6-2 or TRBV6-3 with TRBJ2-7, with 11 bases fitting TRBD2. In germline, CDR1 is MNHEY, CDR2 SVGEGT. Trimming took 9 bases from V and 1 from J; bases not matched to a gene: 5. This CDR3 contains 14 residues.

The CDR3 sequence is CSAFRSDGETQYF. The CDR3 nucleotides are TGCAGTGCGTTCCGATCGGACGGGGAGACCCAGTACTTC. The gene calls are TRBV20-1 and TRBJ2-5; no definite D call. Germline loops: CDR1 DFQATT, CDR2 SNEGSKA (reference sequence). This CDR3 comprises 13 residues. The V gene lost 6 bases and the J gene lost 5 bases, with 16 bases spanning the gap.

This clonotype occurred many times. This chain links TRBV12-3 or TRBV12-4 with TRBJ1-2; D is undetermined. V lost 1 base and J 8 bases, leaving 11 bases between the germline ends. This CDR3 has 13 residues. The CDR3 protein is CASSLGWHRGYTF. The DNA for the CDR3 is TGTGCCAGCAGTTTAGGATGGCATCGCGGCTACACCTTC.

This clonotype was detected many times. V and J are TRBV29-1 and TRBJ2-6, with unresolved D. The germline V and J ends were trimmed by 4 bases and 0 bases, with 10 bases remaining between them. The germline gives CDR1 SQVTM, CDR2 ANQGSEA. The CDR3 is 15 residues long. The CDR3 DNA reads TGCAGCGTTGCCCGAACAGACTCTGGGGCCAACGTCCTGACTTTC. Its protein product is CSVARTDSGANVLTF.

This clonotype was found many times. The gene calls are TRBV28 and TRBJ1-2, with 7 bases matching TRBD1. J gave up 1 base and V 2 bases, and 4 bases lay outside the gene matches. CDR1 and CDR2 (germline): MDHEN, SYDVKM. This CDR3 spans 15 amino acids. CDR3 protein: CASSLATGINYGYTF. Here the CDR3 DNA reads TGTGCCAGCAGTTTAGCGACAGGGATTAACTATGGCTACACCTTC.

The chain carries TRBV11-2 and TRBJ2-7; D not resolved. Germline V gene lookup returns CDR1 SGHAT and CDR2 FQNNGV. Trimming left V 4 bases short and J 0 bases short, with 19 bases between. This CDR3 is built from 17 residues. The CDR3 loop reads CASSSRPLRKSSYEQYF. In DNA, the CDR3 is TGTGCCAGCAGCTCCCGGCCGCTACGGAAGAGCTCCTACGAGCAGTACTTC. Based on the CDR3 plus reference TRBV11-2 and TRBJ2-7, the full variable domain is EAGVAQSPRYKIIEKRQSVAFWCNPISGHATLYWYQQILGQGPKLLIQFQNNGVVDDSQLPKDRFSAERLKGVDSTLKIQPAKLEDSAVYLCASSSRPLRKSSYEQYFGPGTRLTVT.

This clonotype was detected many times. The chain combines TRBV6-2 or TRBV6-3 with TRBJ2-7; the match to TRBD1 covers 9 bases. V dropped 2 bases and J dropped 6; count of bases not matched to a gene: 5. The CDR3 runs to 14 residues. CDR1 is MNHEY and CDR2 is SVGEGT in the germline V gene. CDR3 bases: TGTGCCAGCAGTTACGGGACAGGGAAAAGCGAGCAGTACTTC. Translating gives CASSYGTGKSEQYF.

This clonotype was picked up many times. The V gene is TRBV6-1, the J gene TRBJ1-2; the D gene is possibly TRBD1 (5 bases). The V end was cut by 10 bases, the J end by 6 bases, with 18 bases between. The CDR3 runs to 13 residues. Per germline, CDR1 MNHNS and CDR2 SASEGT. The CDR3 spells CANQPGSRDGYTF. CDR3 DNA: TGTGCCAACCAACCCGGGTCCAGGGATGGCTACACCTTC.

The J gene is TRBJ2-4, the V gene TRBV6-1, with D possibly TRBD1 on 6 matching bases. Germline-derived CDR1 and CDR2 are MNHNS and SASEGT. V gave up 0 bases and J gave up 8 bases, with 14 bases separating them. This CDR3 is built from 15 residues. For the CDR3, the DNA is TGTGCCAGCAGTGAAGCAGGACAGTTAGGCGACATTCAGTACTTC. Protein sequence: CASSEAGQLGDIQYF.

Of note for this clonotype: In this CDR3 the conserved last residue, phenylalanine or tryptophan, is missing, so a read error is likely. The V gene is TRBV19, the J gene TRBJ1-1; TRBD1 matches at 9 bases. This CDR3 comprises 17 residues. The germline gives CDR1 LNHDA, CDR2 SQIVND (reference sequence). Germline trimming cut 7 bases from V and 0 bases from J; bases unmatched to any gene: 12. The DNA for the CDR3 is TGTGCCAGTAACTCCCACCACAGGGGGCGAATGAACACTGAAGCTTTCCTT. This encodes CASNSHHRGRMNTEAFL.